This TCR beta chain was observed in a study of response to subunit inactivated influenza vaccine. Notes on the study in general: Few additional T cells are recruited per seasonal influenza vaccination, authors suggested.

TCRdb passed the RT-PCR reads through MiXCR, listing each CDR3 protein once. Among more than 150,000 distinct CDR3 sequences listed, about 10% were seen once. This clonotype appeared a few times. The antigen is undetermined. This material consisted of CD8+ T cells sorted from PBMCs, taken less than 30 months after vaccination. This sequence was found in a man between 50 and 69 years old who received an inactivated influenza vaccine.

CDR3 sequence reads: CASSGDISYEQYF. The CDR3 DNA is TGCGCCAGCAGCGGGGACATATCCTACGAGCAGTACTTC. The V call is TRBV5-1, the J call TRBJ2-7, with a tentative D call TRBD1 (6 bases). V was cut by 4 bases and J by 1 base, with 9 bases left in between. The germline V gene encodes CDR1 SGHRS and CDR2 YFSETQ. There are 13 residues in the CDR3.